This T cell receptor beta chain was observed in a study of blood T cell repertoires in COVID-19. Study overall: T cells, B-cell-depleted T cells, or PBMCs supplied cDNA or gDNA.

This clone showed up many times. Study processing details: Scientists estimated how many nucleated cells there were by amplifying reference gene primers. Libraries were prepared by immunoSEQ multiplex PCR; TCRdb keeps only in-frame clonotypes and omits some of them. D and trimming were read from the DNA, whereas the V and J calls and clone size are those reported in that table. Among tens of thousands of clones listed, roughly 83% were seen once. Input material: peripheral blood. The sequence derives from a human donor in a cohort sampled during active COVID-19.

The CDR3 here is CASSPPDRSYEQYF. CDR3 coding DNA: TGTGCCAGCAGCCCGCCAGACAGGTCCTACGAGCAGTACTTC. The V call is TRBV5-4, the J call TRBJ2-7; D perhaps matches TRBD1 (6 bases). The CDR3 is 14 amino acids. V lost 4 bases and J 1 base, leaving 12 bases between the germline ends. CDR1 and CDR2 from the germline V gene are SGHNT and YYREEE (reference sequence). Looking up the rest from reference TRBV5-4 and TRBJ2-7 gives the full variable domain: ETGVTQSPTHLIKTRGQQVTLRCSSQSGHNTVSWYQQALGQGPQFIFQYYREEENGRGNFPPRFSGLQFPNYSSELNVNALELDDSALYLCASSPPDRSYEQYFGPGTRLTVT.